The table lists the clone carrying this T cell receptor beta chain with many counts. This CDR3 has 12 residues. Germline trimming cut 3 bases from V and 9 bases from J; bases unmatched to any gene: 3. In germline, CDR1 is SGHTA, CDR2 FQGTGA. This record comes from a study of early T cells in non-severe SARS-CoV-2 infection. Overall study context: The chains were unpaired, and the sequenced material was bulk RNA from unsorted whole blood.

Separate cDNA molecules each had unique molecular identifiers attached to them. MiXCR, run by TCRdb on the 5' RACE reads, gives a single entry per CDR3 protein. The profile shows tens of thousands of distinct CDR3 sequences, approximately 9.7% of them singletons. The chain links TRBV7-3 to TRBJ2-3, with 7 bases lining up with TRBD2. The clonotype was recovered from an adult who was a healthcare worker with PCR-confirmed SARS-CoV-2 infection or an uninfected control (not recorded which). The specimen sequenced was whole blood. For the CDR3, the DNA is TGTGCCAGCAGCTTGGCGGGAGAAACGCAGTATTTT. Protein: CASSLAGETQYF.